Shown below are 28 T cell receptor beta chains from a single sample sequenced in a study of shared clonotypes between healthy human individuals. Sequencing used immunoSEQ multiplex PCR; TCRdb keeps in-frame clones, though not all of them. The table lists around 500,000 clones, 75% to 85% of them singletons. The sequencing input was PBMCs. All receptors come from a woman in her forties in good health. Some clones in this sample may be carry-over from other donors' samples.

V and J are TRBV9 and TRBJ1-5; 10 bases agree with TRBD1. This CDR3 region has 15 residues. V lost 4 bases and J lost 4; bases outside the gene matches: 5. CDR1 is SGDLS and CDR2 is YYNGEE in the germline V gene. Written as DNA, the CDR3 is TGTGCCAGCAGCCGGGACAGGGGCGAAAATCAGCCCCAGCATTTT. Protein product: CASSRDRGENQPQHF.

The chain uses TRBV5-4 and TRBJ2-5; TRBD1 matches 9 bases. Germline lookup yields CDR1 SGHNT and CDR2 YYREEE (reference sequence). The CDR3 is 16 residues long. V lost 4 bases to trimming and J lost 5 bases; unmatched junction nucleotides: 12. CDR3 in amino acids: CASSNQKTGGRETQYF. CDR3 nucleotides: TGTGCCAGCAGCAACCAAAAAACAGGGGGCCGGGAGACCCAGTACTTC.

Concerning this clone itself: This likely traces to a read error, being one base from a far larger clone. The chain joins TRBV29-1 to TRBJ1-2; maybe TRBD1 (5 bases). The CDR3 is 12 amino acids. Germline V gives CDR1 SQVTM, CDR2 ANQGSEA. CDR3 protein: CSVGTSNYDYTF. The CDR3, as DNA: TGCAGCGTTGGGACATCAAACTATGACTACACCTTC. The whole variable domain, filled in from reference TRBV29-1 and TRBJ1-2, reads SAVISQKPSRDICQRGTSLTIQCQVDSQVTMMFWYRQQPGQSLTLIATANQGSEATYESGFVIDKFPISRPNLTFSTLTVSNMSPEDSSIYLCSVGTSNYDYTFGSGTRLTVV.

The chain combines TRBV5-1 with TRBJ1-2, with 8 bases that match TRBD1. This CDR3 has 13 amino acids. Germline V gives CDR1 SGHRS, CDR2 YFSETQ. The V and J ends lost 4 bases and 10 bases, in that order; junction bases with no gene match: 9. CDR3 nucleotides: TGCGCCAGCAGCCCCGGACAGGGCATCGACTACACCTTC. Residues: CASSPGQGIDYTF.

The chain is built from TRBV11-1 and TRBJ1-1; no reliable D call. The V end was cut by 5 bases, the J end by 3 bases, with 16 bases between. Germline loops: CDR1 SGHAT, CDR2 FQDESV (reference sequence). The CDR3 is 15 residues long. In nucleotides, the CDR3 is TGTGCCAGCAGCCCCCGGGCCTGGAGTCACACTGAAGCTTTCTTT. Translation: CASSPRAWSHTEAFF.

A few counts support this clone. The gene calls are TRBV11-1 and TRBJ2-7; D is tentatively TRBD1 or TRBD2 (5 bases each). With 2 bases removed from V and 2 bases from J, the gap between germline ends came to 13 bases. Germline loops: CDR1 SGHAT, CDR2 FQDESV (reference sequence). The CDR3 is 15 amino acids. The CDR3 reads CASSLSGTKAYEQYF. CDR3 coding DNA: TGTGCCAGCAGCTTATCCGGGACGAAGGCCTACGAGCAGTACTTC.

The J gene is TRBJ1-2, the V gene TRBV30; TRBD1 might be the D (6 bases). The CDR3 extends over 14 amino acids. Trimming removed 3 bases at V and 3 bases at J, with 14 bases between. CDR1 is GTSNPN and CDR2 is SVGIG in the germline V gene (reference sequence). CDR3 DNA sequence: TGTGCCTGGAGCCGACAGGCCCGGGACTATGGCTACACCTTC. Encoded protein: CAWSRQARDYGYTF.

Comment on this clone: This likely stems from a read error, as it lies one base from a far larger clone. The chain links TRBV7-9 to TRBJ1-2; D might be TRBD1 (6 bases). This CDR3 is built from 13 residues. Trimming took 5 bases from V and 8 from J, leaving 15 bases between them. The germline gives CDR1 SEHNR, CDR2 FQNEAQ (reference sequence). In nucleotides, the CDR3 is TGTGCCAGCAGCCCCTTGGGGGCCCAGGGCTACACCTTC. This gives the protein CASSPLGAQGYTF. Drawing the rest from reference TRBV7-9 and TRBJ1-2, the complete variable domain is DTGVSQNPRHKITKRGQNVTFRCDPISEHNRLYWYRQTLGQGPEFLTYFQNEAQLEKSRLLSDRFSAERPKGSFSTLEIQRTEQGDSAMYLCASSPLGAQGYTFGSGTRLTVV.

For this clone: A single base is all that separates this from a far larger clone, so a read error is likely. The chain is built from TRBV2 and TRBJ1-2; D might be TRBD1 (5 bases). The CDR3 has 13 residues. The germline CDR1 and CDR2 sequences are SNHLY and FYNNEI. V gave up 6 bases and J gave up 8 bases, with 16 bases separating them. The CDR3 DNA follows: TGTGCCAGCAGACCTCAGGCAGGGCAAGGCTACACCTTC. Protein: CASRPQAGQGYTF. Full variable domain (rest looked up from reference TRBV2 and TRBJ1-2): EPEVTQTPSHQVTQMGQEVILRCVPISNHLYFYWYRQILGQKVEFLVSFYNNEISEKSEIFDDQFSVERPDGSNFTLKIRSTKLEDSAMYFCASRPQAGQGYTFGSGTRLTVV.

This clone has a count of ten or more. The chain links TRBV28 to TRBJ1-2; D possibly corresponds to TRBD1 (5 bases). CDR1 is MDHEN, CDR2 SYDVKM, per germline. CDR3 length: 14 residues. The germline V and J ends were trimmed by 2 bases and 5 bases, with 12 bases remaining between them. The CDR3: CASSLGALGYGYTF. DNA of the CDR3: TGTGCCAGCAGTTTAGGGGCCCTTGGTTATGGCTACACCTTC.

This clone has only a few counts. CDR3 nucleotide sequence: TGCGCCAGCAGCCAAGAACCCTGGGACAGGGGGCTAAGTGAAAAACTGTTTTTT. Protein product: CASSQEPWDRGLSEKLFF. This sequence joins TRBV4-3 and TRBJ1-4, with 12 positions matching TRBD1. CDR3 length equals 18 residues. The V segment lost 0 bases and the J segment 7 bases; nucleotides outside the gene matches: 9. Germline-derived CDR1 and CDR2 are LGHNA and YSLEER.

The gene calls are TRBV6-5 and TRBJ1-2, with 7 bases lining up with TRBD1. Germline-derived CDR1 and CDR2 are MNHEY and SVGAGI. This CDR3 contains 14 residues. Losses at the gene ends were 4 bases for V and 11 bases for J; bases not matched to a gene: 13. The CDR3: CASSFRYRQGGYTF. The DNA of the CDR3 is TGTGCCAGCAGTTTTCGATACAGACAGGGAGGATACACCTTC.

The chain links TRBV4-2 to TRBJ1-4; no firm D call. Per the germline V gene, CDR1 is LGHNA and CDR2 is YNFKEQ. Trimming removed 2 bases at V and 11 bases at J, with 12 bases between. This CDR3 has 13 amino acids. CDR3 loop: CASSQSLLGKLFF. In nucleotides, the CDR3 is TGTGCCAGCAGCCAAAGCCTCCTGGGGAAACTGTTTTTT.

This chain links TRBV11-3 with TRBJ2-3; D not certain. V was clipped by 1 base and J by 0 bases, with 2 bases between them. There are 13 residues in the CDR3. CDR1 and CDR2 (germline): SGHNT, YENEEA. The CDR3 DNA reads TGTGCCAGCAGCTTAGGAAGCACAGATACGCAGTATTTT. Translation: CASSLGSTDTQYF.

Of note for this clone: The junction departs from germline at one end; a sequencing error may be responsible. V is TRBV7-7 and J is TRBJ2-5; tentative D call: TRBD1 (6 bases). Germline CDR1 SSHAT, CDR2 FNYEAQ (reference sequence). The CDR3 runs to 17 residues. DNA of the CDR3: TGTGCTAGCAGCTCGGAATCGGTTCAGGGGTTTGGAGAGACCCAGTACTTC. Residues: CASSSESVQGFGETQYF.

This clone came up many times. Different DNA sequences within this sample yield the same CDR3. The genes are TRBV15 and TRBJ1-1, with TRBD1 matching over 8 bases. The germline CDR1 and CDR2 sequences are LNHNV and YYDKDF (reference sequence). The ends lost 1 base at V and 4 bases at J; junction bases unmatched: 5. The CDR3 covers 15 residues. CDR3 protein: CATSRGTGYFTEAFF. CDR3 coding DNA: TGTGCCACCAGCAGAGGGACAGGGTATTTCACTGAAGCTTTCTTT.

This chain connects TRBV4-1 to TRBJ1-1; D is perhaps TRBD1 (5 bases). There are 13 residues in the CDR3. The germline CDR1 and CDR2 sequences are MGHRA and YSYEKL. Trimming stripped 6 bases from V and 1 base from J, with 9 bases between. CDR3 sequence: CASRPTGNTEAFF. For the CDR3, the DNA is TGCGCCAGCAGACCTACAGGGAACACTGAAGCTTTCTTT.

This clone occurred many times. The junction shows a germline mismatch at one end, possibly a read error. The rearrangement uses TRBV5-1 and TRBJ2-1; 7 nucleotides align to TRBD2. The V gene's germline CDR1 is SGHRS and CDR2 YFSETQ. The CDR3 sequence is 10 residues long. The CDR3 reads CASRRERLIF. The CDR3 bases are TGCGCCAGCAGGCGGGAGAGATTAATCTTC.

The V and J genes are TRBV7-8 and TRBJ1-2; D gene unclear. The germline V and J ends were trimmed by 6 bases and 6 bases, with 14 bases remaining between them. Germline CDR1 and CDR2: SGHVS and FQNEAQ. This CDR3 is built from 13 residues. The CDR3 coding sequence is TGTGCCAGCAGAATGAGGGAGATTGATGGCTACACCTTC. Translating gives CASRMREIDGYTF.

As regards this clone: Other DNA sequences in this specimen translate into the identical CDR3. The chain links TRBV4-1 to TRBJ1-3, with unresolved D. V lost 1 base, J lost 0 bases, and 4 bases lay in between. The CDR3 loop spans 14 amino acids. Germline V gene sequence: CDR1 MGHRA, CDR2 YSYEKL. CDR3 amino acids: CASSQVASGNTIYF. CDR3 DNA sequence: TGCGCCAGCAGCCAAGTCGCCTCTGGAAACACCATATATTTT.

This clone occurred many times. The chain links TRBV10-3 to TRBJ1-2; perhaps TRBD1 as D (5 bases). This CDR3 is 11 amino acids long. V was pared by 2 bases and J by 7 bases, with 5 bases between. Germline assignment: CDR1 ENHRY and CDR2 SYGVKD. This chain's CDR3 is CAISEGGGYTF. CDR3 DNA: TGTGCCATCAGTGAGGGGGGTGGCTACACCTTC.

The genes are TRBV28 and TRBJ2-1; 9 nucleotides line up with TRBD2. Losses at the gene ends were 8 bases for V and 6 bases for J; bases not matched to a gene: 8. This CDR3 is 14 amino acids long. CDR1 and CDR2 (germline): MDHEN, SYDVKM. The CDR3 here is CASLRASGTNEQFF. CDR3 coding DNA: TGTGCCAGCCTCCGGGCTAGCGGGACCAATGAGCAGTTCTTC.

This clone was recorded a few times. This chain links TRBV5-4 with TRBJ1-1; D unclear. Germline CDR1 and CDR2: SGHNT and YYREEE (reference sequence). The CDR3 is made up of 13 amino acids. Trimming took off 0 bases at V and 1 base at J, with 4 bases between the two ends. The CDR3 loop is CASSLERNTEAFF. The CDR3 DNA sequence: TGTGCCAGCAGCTTGGAGAGGAACACTGAAGCTTTCTTT.

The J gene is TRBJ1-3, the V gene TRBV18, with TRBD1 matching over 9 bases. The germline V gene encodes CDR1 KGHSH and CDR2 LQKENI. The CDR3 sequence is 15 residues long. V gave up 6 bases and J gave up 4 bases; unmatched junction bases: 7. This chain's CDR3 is CASSPGTGFGNTIYF. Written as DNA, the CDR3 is TGTGCCAGCTCTCCCGGGACAGGGTTCGGAAACACCATATATTTT.

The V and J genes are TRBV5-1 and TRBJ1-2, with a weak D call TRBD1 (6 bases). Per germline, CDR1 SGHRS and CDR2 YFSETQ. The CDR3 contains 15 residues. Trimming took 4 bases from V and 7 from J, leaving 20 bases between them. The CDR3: CASSPGTLASGGYTF. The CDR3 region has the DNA TGCGCCAGCAGCCCGGGGACATTGGCTTCTGGTGGCTACACCTTC.

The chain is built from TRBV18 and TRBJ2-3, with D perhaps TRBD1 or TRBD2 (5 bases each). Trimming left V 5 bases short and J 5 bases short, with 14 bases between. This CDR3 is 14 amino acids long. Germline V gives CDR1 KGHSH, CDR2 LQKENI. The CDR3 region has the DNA TGTGCCAGCTCAAGGGACCAGGGTGGAGATACGCAGTATTTT. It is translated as CASSRDQGGDTQYF.

CDR3 coding DNA: TGTGCCAGCACCACCCGGGGAGGGACTAGCGGGAGGGCCATCACCGGGGAGCTGTTTTTT. Its translation is CASTTRGGTSGRAITGELFF. V gene TRBV2 combines with J gene TRBJ2-2; 16 bases align to TRBD2. Trimming removed 7 bases from V and 4 bases from J; junction bases left unmatched: 15. The CDR3 has 20 amino acids. Germline CDR1 is SNHLY and CDR2 is FYNNEI. Full variable domain (rest looked up from reference TRBV2 and TRBJ2-2): EPEVTQTPSHQVTQMGQEVILRCVPISNHLYFYWYRQILGQKVEFLVSFYNNEISEKSEIFDDQFSVERPDGSNFTLKIRSTKLEDSAMYFCASTTRGGTSGRAITGELFFGEGSRLTVL.

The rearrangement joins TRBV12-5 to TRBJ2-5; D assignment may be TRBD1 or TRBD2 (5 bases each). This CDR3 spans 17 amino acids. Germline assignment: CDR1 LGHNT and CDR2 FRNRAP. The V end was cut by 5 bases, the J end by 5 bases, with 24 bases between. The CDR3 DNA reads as TGTGCTAGTGGTGAACCCCGGGGCCACCCAGGTGACGAGACCCAGTACTTC. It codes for CASGEPRGHPGDETQYF.